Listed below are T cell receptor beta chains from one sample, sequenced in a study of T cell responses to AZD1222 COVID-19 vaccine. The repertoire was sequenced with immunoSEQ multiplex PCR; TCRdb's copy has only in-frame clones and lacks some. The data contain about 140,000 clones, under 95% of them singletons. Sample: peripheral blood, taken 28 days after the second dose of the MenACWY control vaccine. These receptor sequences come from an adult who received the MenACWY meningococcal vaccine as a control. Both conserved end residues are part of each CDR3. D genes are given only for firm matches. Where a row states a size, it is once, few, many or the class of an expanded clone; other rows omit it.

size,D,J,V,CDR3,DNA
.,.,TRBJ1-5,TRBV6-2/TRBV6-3,CASSYRAADQPQHF,TGTGCCAGCAGTTACCGAGCCGCGGACCAGCCCCAGCATTTT
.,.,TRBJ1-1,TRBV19,CATRMNTEAFF,TGTGCTACCCGGATGAACACTGAAGCTTTCTTT
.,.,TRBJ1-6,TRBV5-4,CASSLDGPSSSPLHF,TGTGCCAGCAGCTTGGACGGGCCCAGTAGTTCACCCCTCCACTTT
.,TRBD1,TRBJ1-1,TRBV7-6,CASSATGQGMNTEAFF,TGTGCCAGCAGCGCGACGGGACAGGGGATGAACACTGAAGCTTTCTTT
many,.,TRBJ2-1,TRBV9,CASSVQSGDEQFF,TGTGCCAGCAGCGTACAGAGTGGAGATGAGCAGTTCTTC
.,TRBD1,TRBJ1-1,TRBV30,CAWRDPGGTEAFF,TGTGCCTGGAGGGACCCAGGGGGCACTGAAGCTTTCTTT
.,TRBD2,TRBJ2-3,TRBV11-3,CASSRGQGREGPGDTQYF,TGTGCCAGCAGCCGAGGCCAGGGGCGGGAGGGCCCCGGAGATACGCAGTATTTT
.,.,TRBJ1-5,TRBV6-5,CASSYSNLAQPQHF,TGTGCCAGCAGTTACTCGAATCTTGCGCAGCCCCAGCATTTT
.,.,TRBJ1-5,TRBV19,CASDTRRFSNQPQHF,TGTGCCAGTGATACCAGGAGGTTTAGCAATCAGCCCCAGCATTTT
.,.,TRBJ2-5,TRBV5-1,CASSPVTEETQYF,TGCGCCAGCAGTCCCGTGACAGAAGAGACCCAGTACTTC
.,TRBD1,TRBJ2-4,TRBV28,CASSLEGGTGVQYF,TGTGCCAGCAGTTTAGAGGGGGGGACAGGGGTTCAGTACTTC
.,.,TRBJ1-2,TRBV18,CASSPGAEGYGYTF,TGTGCCAGCTCACCGGGGGCCGAGGGCTATGGCTACACCTTC
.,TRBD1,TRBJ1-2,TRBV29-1,CSVEPDRGRGGYTF,TGCAGCGTTGAACCCGACAGGGGGCGTGGTGGCTACACCTTC
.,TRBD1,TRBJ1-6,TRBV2,CASSKTGVNSPLHF,TGTGCCAGCAGCAAGACAGGGGTTAATTCACCCCTCCACTTT
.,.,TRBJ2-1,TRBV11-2,CASSSSAAVWAYNEQFF,TGTGCCAGCAGCTCAAGCGCTGCCGTATGGGCCTACAATGAGCAGTTCTTC
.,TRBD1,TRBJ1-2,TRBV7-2,CASSRDRGSGGYTF,TGTGCCAGCAGCAGAGACAGGGGGTCGGGTGGCTACACCTTC
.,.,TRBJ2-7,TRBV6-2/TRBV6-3,CASSFTDDYEQYF,TGTGCCAGCAGTTTCACAGATGACTACGAGCAGTACTTC
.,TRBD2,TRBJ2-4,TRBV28,CASSFVGLAGGGNIQYF,TGTGCCAGCAGTTTCGTGGGACTAGCGGGAGGGGGGAACATTCAGTACTTC
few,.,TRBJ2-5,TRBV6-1,CASSEDVGSMETQYF,TGTGCCAGCAGTGAAGATGTTGGGAGTATGGAGACCCAGTACTTC
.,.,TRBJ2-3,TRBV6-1,CASSARVGGSSADTQYF,TGTGCCAGCAGTGCGCGGGTGGGGGGCTCTTCCGCAGATACGCAGTATTTT
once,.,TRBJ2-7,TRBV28,CASRTWGSGQGKDEQYF,TGTGCCAGCAGAACTTGGGGGTCCGGGCAGGGGAAGGACGAGCAGTACTTC
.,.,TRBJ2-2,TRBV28,CASRRQGGTGELFF,TGTGCCAGCAGGAGACAGGGAGGAACCGGGGAGCTGTTTTTT
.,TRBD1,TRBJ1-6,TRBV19,CATLSSGQGGNSPLHF,TGTGCCACCCTATCATCCGGACAGGGAGGCAATTCACCCCTCCACTTT
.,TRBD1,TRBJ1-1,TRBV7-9,CASSHLTGTGLTEAFF,TGTGCCAGCAGTCACCTAACCGGGACAGGGCTCACTGAAGCTTTCTTT
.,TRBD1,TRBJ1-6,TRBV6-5,CASSPTGGSNSPLHF,TGTGCCAGCAGCCCGACAGGGGGCAGTAATTCACCCCTCCACTTT
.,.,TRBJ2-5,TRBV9,CASSVGPGRETQYF,TGTGCCAGCAGCGTAGGCCCTGGTCGAGAGACCCAGTACTTC
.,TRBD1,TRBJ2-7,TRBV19,CASSISQGSYEQYF,TGTGCCAGTAGTATCTCACAGGGGTCCTACGAGCAGTACTTC
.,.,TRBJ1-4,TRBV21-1,CASGRTGTLNEKLFF,TGTGCCAGCGGGAGGACCGGGACCCTTAATGAAAAACTGTTTTTT
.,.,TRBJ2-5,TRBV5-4,CASSFKQGPYQETQYF,TGTGCCAGCAGCTTCAAGCAGGGCCCGTACCAAGAGACCCAGTACTTC
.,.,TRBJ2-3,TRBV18,CASSPRQDVDTQYF,TGTGCCAGCTCACCACGCCAGGACGTTGATACGCAGTATTTT
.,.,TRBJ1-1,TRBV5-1,CASSFGTSNTEAFF,TGCGCCAGCAGCTTCGGGACGTCGAACACTGAAGCTTTCTTT
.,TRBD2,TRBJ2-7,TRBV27,CASNAGTSGGFPGYEQYF,TGTGCCAGCAATGCCGGGACTAGCGGGGGGTTCCCAGGTTACGAGCAGTACTTC
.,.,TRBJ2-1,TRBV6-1,CASSEKSSTEQFF,TGTGCCAGCAGTGAAAAGTCCAGCACAGAGCAGTTCTTC
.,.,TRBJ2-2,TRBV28,CASATGQNTGELFF,TGTGCCAGCGCGACGGGACAGAACACCGGGGAGCTGTTTTTT
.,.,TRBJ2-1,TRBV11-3,CASSLTDNEQFF,TGTGCCAGCAGCTTAACAGACAATGAGCAGTTCTTC
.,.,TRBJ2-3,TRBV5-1,CASSFGGAITDTQYF,TGCGCCAGCAGTTTTGGGGGGGCAATCACAGATACGCAGTATTTT
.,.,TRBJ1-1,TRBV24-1,CATTSGGNTEAFF,TGTGCCACCACCTCCGGGGGCAACACTGAAGCTTTCTTT
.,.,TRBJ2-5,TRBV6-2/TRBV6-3,CASTPGTRVTQYF,TGTGCCAGCACCCCCGGGACAAGGGTGACCCAGTACTTC
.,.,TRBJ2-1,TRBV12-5,CASGLMSSYNEQFF,TGTGCTAGTGGTTTGATGAGCTCCTACAATGAGCAGTTCTTC
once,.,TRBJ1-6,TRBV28,CASSLYRMFNSPLHF,TGTGCCAGCAGTTTATACAGGATGTTTAATTCACCCCTCCACTTT
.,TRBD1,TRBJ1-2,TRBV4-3,CASSHPGQGAGGYTF,TGCGCCAGCAGCCATCCGGGACAGGGGGCCGGAGGCTACACCTTC